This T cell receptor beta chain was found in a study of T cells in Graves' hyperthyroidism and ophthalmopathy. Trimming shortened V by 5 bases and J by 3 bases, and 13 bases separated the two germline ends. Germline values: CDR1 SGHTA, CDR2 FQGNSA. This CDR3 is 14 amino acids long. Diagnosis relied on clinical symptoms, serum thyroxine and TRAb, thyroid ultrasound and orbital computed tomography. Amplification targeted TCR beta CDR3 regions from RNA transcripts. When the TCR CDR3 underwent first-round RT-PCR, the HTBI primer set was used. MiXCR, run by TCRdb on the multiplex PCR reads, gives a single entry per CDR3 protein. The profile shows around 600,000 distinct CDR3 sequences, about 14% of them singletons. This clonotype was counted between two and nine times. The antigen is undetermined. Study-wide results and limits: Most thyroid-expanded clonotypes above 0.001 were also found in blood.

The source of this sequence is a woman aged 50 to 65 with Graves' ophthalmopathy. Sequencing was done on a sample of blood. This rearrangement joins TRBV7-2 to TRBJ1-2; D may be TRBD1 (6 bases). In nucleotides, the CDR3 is TGTGCCAGCAGCCTGCAGACAGGTGACTATGGCTACACCTTC. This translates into CASSLQTGDYGYTF.